This note documents a single TCR beta chain sequence. The data originate from a study of blood T cell repertoires in COVID-19. Germline CDR1 and CDR2: MNHEY and SVGAGI. V was cut by 0 bases and J by 4 bases, with 10 bases left in between. CDR3 length: 15 residues. Sequencing was performed with immunoSEQ multiplex PCR; in TCRdb, only in-frame clones are kept and a portion is missing. The sample holds approximately 45,000 clones, 85% to 90% seen once. Sequenced sample: peripheral blood. The J gene is TRBJ1-3, the V gene TRBV6-5; unclear D gene. This clonotype was sampled from a human donor in a cohort sampled during active COVID-19. The CDR3 DNA reads as TGTGCCAGCAGTTACTCTTTACTGGGCGGAAACACCATATATTTT. This codes for CASSYSLLGGNTIYF.